Below, 26 T cell receptor beta chains from the same sample are listed, as sequenced in a study of prognosis after radiotherapy for stage I lung cancer. Genomic DNA served as the source from which two-round multiplex PCR generated TCR beta CDR3 amplicons. The first round of PCR was done with primers that matched each TRBV and TRBJ gene. One entry per CDR3 protein, called by TCRdb with MiXCR from the multiplex PCR reads. This table has about 36,000 distinct CDR3 sequences, approximately 29% appearing once. This sample comprised PBMCs, obtained before or after stereotactic body radiation therapy (not recorded which). Source of these receptors: a donor over 45 with non-small cell lung cancer.

At least ten counts were recorded for this clonotype. CDR3 residues: CASSLGGASYNEQFF. The CDR3, as DNA: TGCGCCAGCAGTTTAGGGGGGGCTTCCTACAATGAGCAGTTCTTC. The chain is built from TRBV5-1 and TRBJ2-1, with D possibly matching TRBD2 (7 bases). The germline V gene has CDR1 SGHRS and CDR2 YFSETQ. This CDR3 region has 15 residues. Trimming removed 5 bases at V and 1 base at J, with 13 bases between. Full variable domain (missing parts from reference TRBV5-1 and TRBJ2-1): KAGVTQTPRYLIKTRGQQVTLSCSPISGHRSVSWYQQTPGQGLQFLFEYFSETQRNKGNFPGRFSGRQFSNSRSEMNVSTLELGDSALYLCASSLGGASYNEQFFGPGTRLTVL.

This clonotype was seen at least ten times. The gene calls are TRBV18 and TRBJ2-2; D is unclear. V gave up 3 bases and J gave up 3 bases, with 8 bases separating them. Per germline, CDR1 KGHSH and CDR2 LQKENI. The CDR3 has 14 amino acids. CDR3 loop: CASSPFSDTGELFF. The CDR3 coding sequence is TGTGCCAGCTCACCCTTCTCTGACACCGGGGAGCTGTTTTTT.

As regards this clonotype: A far larger clone is just one base off, so this is likely a read error. The chain links TRBV6-4 to TRBJ1-6; 12 positions agree with TRBD1. CDR1 and CDR2 (germline): MRHNA, SNTAGT. The CDR3 is made up of 17 amino acids. CDR3: CASGDRGDRGRNSPLHF. DNA of the CDR3: TGTGCCAGCGGTGATCGAGGGGACAGGGGGCGAAATTCACCCCTCCACTTT.

A word on this clonotype: A clone one base away is much larger, so this may be a read error. This rearrangement joins TRBV4-3 to TRBJ2-7, with D possibly TRBD2 on 9 matching bases. Germline CDR1 and CDR2: LGHNA and YSLEER. Trimming pared 6 bases from V and 0 bases from J, leaving 33 bases between. The CDR3 is 21 residues long. CDR3 DNA: TGCGCCAGCAGACAGGGGGTGGGCGCGGGAAGTAGGACTAGCGCCTCCTACGAGCAGTACTTC. It encodes CASRQGVGAGSRTSASYEQYF.

This clonotype was detected many times. V gene TRBV28 combines with J gene TRBJ2-1; a possible D gene is TRBD2 (5 bases). Trimming took 3 bases from V and 1 from J, leaving 7 bases between them. Germline V gene sequence: CDR1 MDHEN, CDR2 SYDVKM. CDR3 length: 14 residues. The CDR3 coding sequence is TGTGCCAGCAGTTTCCGCGGGTCCTACAATGAGCAGTTCTTC. It codes for CASSFRGSYNEQFF.

Ten or more counts support this clonotype. The chain employs TRBV7-2 and TRBJ1-2; 8 nucleotides match TRBD1. The CDR3 totals 15 residues. The germline V gene encodes CDR1 SGHTA and CDR2 FQGNSA. V shed 3 bases, J shed 5 bases, and the junction held 8 bases outside the gene matches. CDR3 DNA: TGTGCCAGCAGCTTGGGACAGGCCGGTCCTTATGGCTACACCTTC. Its protein is CASSLGQAGPYGYTF.

This clonotype was found many times. The gene calls are TRBV24-1 and TRBJ2-5, with 11 positions matching TRBD1. The CDR3 runs 16 residues. With 4 bases clipped from V and 5 bases from J, the junction kept 8 bases outside the gene matches. Germline CDR1 KGHDR, CDR2 SFDVKD. CDR3 sequence reads: CATSDQGQGAGETQYF. In DNA, the CDR3 is TGTGCCACCAGTGACCAAGGACAGGGGGCTGGGGAGACCCAGTACTTC.

At least ten counts were recorded for this clonotype. The chain is built from TRBV2 and TRBJ2-3, with D possibly being TRBD2 (5 bases). The CDR3 loop spans 17 amino acids. V was trimmed by 5 bases and J by 5 bases, leaving 23 bases between them. Germline V lookup: CDR1 SNHLY, CDR2 FYNNEI. CDR3 amino acids: CASSNGGGPGSLDTQYF. CDR3 DNA sequence: TGTGCCAGCAGTAACGGAGGCGGGCCGGGGAGTTTAGATACGCAGTATTTT.

At least ten counts were recorded for this clonotype. The V and J genes are TRBV20-1 and TRBJ1-5; D gene ambiguous. Looked up from germline, CDR1 is DFQATT and CDR2 is SNEGSKA (reference sequence). Deletions cut 1 base from V and 4 bases from J, with 14 bases between. The CDR3 sequence is 15 residues long. CDR3 protein: CSARATSGVNQPQHF. The CDR3 DNA sequence: TGCAGTGCTAGAGCAACGTCCGGGGTAAATCAGCCCCAGCATTTT.

This clonotype was recorded many times. This chain joins TRBV7-2 and TRBJ1-1; D ambiguous. The V gene lost 5 bases and the J gene lost 6 bases, with 7 bases spanning the gap. In germline, CDR1 is SGHTA, CDR2 FQGNSA. The CDR3 extends over 11 amino acids. CDR3 loop: CASSPGAEAFF. CDR3 nucleotides: TGTGCCAGCAGCCCTGGGGCTGAAGCTTTCTTT.

At least ten counts were recorded for this clonotype. This rearrangement joins TRBV19 to TRBJ1-1; D unresolved. The V and J ends lost 0 bases and 0 bases respectively, with 11 bases between them. This CDR3 spans 16 amino acids. From germline, CDR1 is LNHDA and CDR2 SQIVND (reference sequence). As DNA, the CDR3 is TGTGCCAGTAGTATAGATGGGAGGATCATGAACACTGAAGCTTTCTTT. It translates to CASSIDGRIMNTEAFF.

As for this clonotype: Since a far larger clone is one base different, this is likely a read error. The rearrangement uses TRBV12-3 or TRBV12-4 and TRBJ2-2; D is undetermined. This CDR3 is built from 12 residues. The V gene lost 6 bases and the J gene lost 0 bases, with 2 bases spanning the gap. The CDR3 is CASSPNTGELFF. The CDR3 bases are TGTGCCAGCAGCCCGAACACCGGGGAGCTGTTTTTT.

Many counts were recorded for this clonotype. The chain combines TRBV5-4 with TRBJ2-1; 7 bases map to TRBD2. The CDR3 extends over 14 amino acids. Losses at the gene ends were 2 bases for V and 6 bases for J; bases not matched to a gene: 5. CDR1 is SGHNT, CDR2 YYREEE, per germline (reference sequence). The CDR3 protein is CASSLGGEGNEQFF. The CDR3 coding sequence is TGTGCCAGCAGCTTAGGCGGGGAGGGCAATGAGCAGTTCTTC.

This sequence joins TRBV19 and TRBJ2-3, with 7 positions matching TRBD2. J lost 4 bases, V lost 5 bases, and 9 bases had no gene match. From germline, CDR1 is LNHDA and CDR2 SQIVND (reference sequence). CDR3 length: 15 amino acids. The CDR3 nucleotides read TGTGCCAGTAGTGCCATGGGGGGGGTCGCAGATACGCAGTATTTT. It specifies CASSAMGGVADTQYF. Based on the CDR3 plus reference TRBV19 and TRBJ2-3, the full variable domain is DGGITQSPKYLFRKEGQNVTLSCEQNLNHDAMYWYRQDPGQGLRLIYYSQIVNDFQKGDIAEGYSVSREKKESFPLTVTSAQKNPTAFYLCASSAMGGVADTQYFGPGTRLTVL.

As to this clonotype: Given a much more abundant clone one base away, this may be a read error. CDR3 amino acids: CSAAGGSNQPQHF. CDR3 nucleotides: TGCAGCGCTGCGGGGGGTAGCAATCAGCCCCAGCATTTT. This chain joins TRBV29-1 and TRBJ1-5, with TRBD1 as a possible D gene (5 bases). The CDR3 has 13 amino acids. V lost 7 bases and J lost 0, with 10 bases in between. Per the germline V gene, CDR1 is SQVTM and CDR2 is ANQGSEA.

This chain uses TRBV6-4 with TRBJ2-2; D is perhaps TRBD1 or TRBD2 (5 bases each). The V gene lost 6 bases and the J gene lost 5 bases, with 13 bases spanning the gap. The V gene's germline CDR1 is MRHNA and CDR2 SNTAGT. The CDR3 is 14 residues long. The CDR3 DNA reads TGTGCCAGCAGCCATGGCAGGGAGACCGGGGAGCTGTTTTTT. Its protein product is CASSHGRETGELFF.

This clonotype was counted ten times or more. The chain employs TRBV7-2 and TRBJ2-7; 12 bases line up with TRBD2. The tail of the sequence fits TRBJ2-3 better, so the J call may be wrong. Germline V gene data show CDR1 as SGHTA and CDR2 as FQGNSA. This CDR3 has 15 residues. The CDR3 spells CASSLPSGGANTQYF. DNA for the CDR3: TGTGCCAGCAGCTTACCTAGCGGGGGGGCCAATACGCAGTATTTT.

This clonotype is medium-sized by share. The chain couples TRBV11-1 to TRBJ2-2, with TRBD1 as a possible D gene (6 bases). Germline loops: CDR1 SGHAT, CDR2 FQDESV (reference sequence). This CDR3 contains 17 residues. V shed 2 bases and J shed 5 bases, with 18 bases lying between them. CDR3 amino acids: CASSLSPSSGVTGELFF. The CDR3 nucleotides read TGTGCCAGCAGCTTATCGCCCTCGTCAGGGGTGACCGGGGAGCTGTTTTTT.

Ten or more counts support this clonotype. The rearrangement joins TRBV10-2 to TRBJ2-7; 7 bases are shared with TRBD1. Germline trimming cut 8 bases from V and 5 bases from J; bases unmatched to any gene: 12. Germline loops: CDR1 WSHSY, CDR2 SAAADI. The CDR3 has 14 residues. The CDR3 bases are TGCGCCAGCTCAGTCCGGGACAGTAGCGACGAGCAGTACTTC. It translates to CASSVRDSSDEQYF.

The DNA of the CDR3 is TGTGCCAGCAGTAGCGTGGACATGGGAACCCTCTACGAGCAGTACTTC. Its translation: CASSSVDMGTLYEQYF. The chain couples TRBV6-1 to TRBJ2-7; D is possibly TRBD1 (5 bases). CDR1 is MNHNS, CDR2 SASEGT, per germline. Trimming shortened V by 5 bases and J by 3 bases, and 20 bases separated the two germline ends. The CDR3 is 16 amino acids.

Ten or more counts support this clonotype. This chain uses TRBV9 with TRBJ1-2; perhaps TRBD1 as D (6 bases). The CDR3 has 14 amino acids. V gave up 5 bases and J gave up 3 bases, with 14 bases separating them. Germline CDR1 reads SGDLS; CDR2 reads YYNGEE. The CDR3 nucleotides are TGTGCCAGCAGACAGGTACAGGGCCACTATGGCTACACCTTC. Encoded protein: CASRQVQGHYGYTF.

This clonotype was recorded at least ten times. The chain joins TRBV6-2 or TRBV6-3 to TRBJ2-6; either TRBD1 or TRBD2 may fit D (5 bases each). Germline loops: CDR1 MNHEY, CDR2 SVGEGT. The CDR3 contains 16 residues. Between the trimmed V and J ends, which lost 5 bases and 0 bases, there was a span of 11 bases. DNA for the CDR3: TGTGCCAGCAGTGAATGGGGGAGCTCTGGGGCCAACGTCCTGACTTTC. Translated: CASSEWGSSGANVLTF.

At least ten counts were recorded for this clonotype. The chain has TRBV11-2 and TRBJ1-2, with unresolved D. CDR1 is SGHAT and CDR2 is FQNNGV in the germline V gene. Trimming took 1 base from V and 11 from J, leaving 14 bases between them. The CDR3 runs 13 residues. The CDR3 sequence is CASSLASAAAYTF. Here the CDR3 DNA reads TGTGCCAGCAGCTTAGCCTCGGCGGCCGCTTACACCTTC.

This clonotype was seen a single time. The chain links TRBV5-4 to TRBJ1-4; 9 nucleotides align to TRBD1. The CDR3 has 16 residues. Trimming cost V 4 bases and J 7 bases; bases outside gene matches: 11. Germline CDR1 and CDR2: SGHNT and YYREEE (reference sequence). CDR3 nucleotide sequence: TGTGCCAGCAGCCCTGTACAGGGGGCCCTCGGTGAAAAACTGTTTTTT. Its protein product is CASSPVQGALGEKLFF.

This clonotype was observed many times. The chain has TRBV11-2 and TRBJ2-1; D gene ambiguous. The V and J ends lost 0 bases and 5 bases respectively, with 8 bases between them. Germline CDR1 and CDR2: SGHAT and FQNNGV. CDR3 length equals 14 residues. For the CDR3, the DNA is TGTGCCAGCAGCTTAGAACTGGCGGACAATGAGCAGTTCTTC. The encoded protein is CASSLELADNEQFF. Based on the CDR3 plus reference TRBV11-2 and TRBJ2-1, the full variable domain is EAGVAQSPRYKIIEKRQSVAFWCNPISGHATLYWYQQILGQGPKLLIQFQNNGVVDDSQLPKDRFSAERLKGVDSTLKIQPAKLEDSAVYLCASSLELADNEQFFGPGTRLTVL.

This clonotype has a count of ten or more. V gene TRBV11-2 combines with J gene TRBJ1-1, with 7 bases identical to TRBD1. This CDR3 is 15 amino acids long. Germline CDR1 SGHAT, CDR2 FQNNGV. V lost 1 base to trimming and J lost 8 bases; unmatched junction nucleotides: 10. CDR3 in amino acids: CASSLVKTGAIEAFF. CDR3 coding DNA: TGTGCCAGCAGCTTAGTTAAAACAGGGGCAATAGAAGCTTTCTTT.